Below, one T cell receptor (beta chain) is given with its context. Produced via immunoSEQ multiplex PCR; TCRdb's table is partial and in-frame only. The top ten clones hold roughly 0.76% of a sample with some 57,000 clones, about 90% of them seen once. CDR1 is LNHNV and CDR2 is YYDKDF in the germline V gene (reference sequence). J was trimmed by 0 bases and V by 1 base; bases with no gene match: 9. The CDR3 consists of 20 residues. This sample is part of a study of T cell changes during pregnancy in multiple sclerosis. The origin of this receptor is a female donor with multiple sclerosis, enrolled in a pregnancy study. This chain joins TRBV15 and TRBJ2-3; 14 positions match TRBD2. The sequenced sample was CD4+ T cells from peripheral blood mononuclear cells, obtained in the first trimester of pregnancy. This chain's CDR3 is CATSRAAPGTSGGSTDTQYF. DNA for the CDR3: TGTGCCACCAGCAGAGCCGCCCCCGGGACTAGCGGGGGAAGCACAGATACGCAGTATTTT.